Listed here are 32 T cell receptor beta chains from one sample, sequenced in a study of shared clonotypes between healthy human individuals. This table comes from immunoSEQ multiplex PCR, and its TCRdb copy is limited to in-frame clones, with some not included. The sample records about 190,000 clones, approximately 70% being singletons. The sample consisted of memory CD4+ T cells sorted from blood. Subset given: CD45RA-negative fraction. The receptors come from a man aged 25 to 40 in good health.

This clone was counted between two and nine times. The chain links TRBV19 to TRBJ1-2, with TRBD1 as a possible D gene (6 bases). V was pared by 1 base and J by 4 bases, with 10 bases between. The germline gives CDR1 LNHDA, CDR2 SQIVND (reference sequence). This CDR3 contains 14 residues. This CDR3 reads CASSIAWGLYGYTF. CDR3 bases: TGTGCCAGTAGTATAGCGTGGGGGCTCTATGGCTACACCTTC.

CDR3 in amino acids: CSGAHPGGELFF. The DNA of the CDR3 is TGCAGCGGGGCCCATCCGGGGGGGGAGCTGTTTTTT. The chain has TRBV29-1 and TRBJ2-2, with a weak D call TRBD2 (5 bases). Germline CDR1 reads SQVTM; CDR2 reads ANQGSEA. The CDR3 spans 12 residues. Between the trimmed V and J ends, which lost 7 bases and 8 bases, there was a span of 14 bases.

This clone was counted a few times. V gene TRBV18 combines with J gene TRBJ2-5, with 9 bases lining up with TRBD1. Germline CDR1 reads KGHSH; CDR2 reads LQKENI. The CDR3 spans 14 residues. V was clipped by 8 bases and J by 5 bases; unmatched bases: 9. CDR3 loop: CASTRDRAAETQYF. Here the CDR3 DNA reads TGTGCCAGCACGAGGGACAGGGCAGCCGAGACCCAGTACTTC.

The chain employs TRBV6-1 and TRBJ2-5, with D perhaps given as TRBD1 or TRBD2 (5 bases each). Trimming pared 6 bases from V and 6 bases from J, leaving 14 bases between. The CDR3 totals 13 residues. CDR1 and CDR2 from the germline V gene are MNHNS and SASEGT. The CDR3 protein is CASSPTGTQTQYF. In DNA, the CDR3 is TGTGCCAGCAGCCCTACCGGGACGCAGACCCAGTACTTC.

In DNA form, the CDR3 reads TGTGCCAGCTCACAGGGCAGAAGCAATCAGCCCCAGCATTTT. Translating it yields CASSQGRSNQPQHF. This chain connects TRBV18 to TRBJ1-5; D ambiguous. Germline V gene lookup returns CDR1 KGHSH and CDR2 LQKENI. With 4 bases removed from V and 1 base from J, the gap between germline ends came to 8 bases. The CDR3 consists of 14 residues.

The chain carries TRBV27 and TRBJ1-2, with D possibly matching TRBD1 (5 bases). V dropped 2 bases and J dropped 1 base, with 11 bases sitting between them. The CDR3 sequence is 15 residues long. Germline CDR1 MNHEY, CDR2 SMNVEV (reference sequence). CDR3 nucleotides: TGTGCCAGCAGTTTACAGGGTTGGGGTAACTATGGCTACACCTTC. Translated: CASSLQGWGNYGYTF.

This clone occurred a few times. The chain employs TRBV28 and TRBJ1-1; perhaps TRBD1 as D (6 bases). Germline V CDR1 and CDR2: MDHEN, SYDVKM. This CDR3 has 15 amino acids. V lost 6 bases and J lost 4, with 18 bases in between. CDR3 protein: CASSPPLTRGTEAFF. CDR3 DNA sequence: TGTGCCAGCAGCCCCCCCTTGACCAGGGGCACTGAAGCTTTCTTT.

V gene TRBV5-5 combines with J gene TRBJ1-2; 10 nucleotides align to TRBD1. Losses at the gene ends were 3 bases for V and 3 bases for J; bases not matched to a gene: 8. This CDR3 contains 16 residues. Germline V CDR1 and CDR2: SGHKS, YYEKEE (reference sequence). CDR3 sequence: CASSWSRDRGHYGYTF. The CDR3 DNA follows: TGTGCCAGCAGCTGGTCGAGGGACAGGGGACACTATGGCTACACCTTC.

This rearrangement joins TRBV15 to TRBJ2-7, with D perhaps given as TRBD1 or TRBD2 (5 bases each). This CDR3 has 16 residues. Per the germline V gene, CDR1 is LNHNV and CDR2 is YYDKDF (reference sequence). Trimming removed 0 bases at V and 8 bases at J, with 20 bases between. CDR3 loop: CATSRDEGQRWGKQYF. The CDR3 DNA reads TGTGCCACCAGCAGAGATGAGGGGCAGCGTTGGGGGAAGCAGTACTTC.

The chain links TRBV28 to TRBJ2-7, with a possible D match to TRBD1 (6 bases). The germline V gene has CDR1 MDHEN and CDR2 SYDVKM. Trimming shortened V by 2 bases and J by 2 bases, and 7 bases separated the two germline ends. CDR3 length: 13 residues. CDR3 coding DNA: TGTGCCAGCAGTTTAGGACAGACCTACGAGCAGTACTTC. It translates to CASSLGQTYEQYF.

The CDR3 protein is CASSKKRRTGLVTNEQFF. The CDR3 nucleotides are TGTGCCAGCAGCAAAAAGAGAAGGACGGGACTAGTAACGAATGAGCAGTTCTTC. The rearrangement joins TRBV21-1 to TRBJ2-1; the table's TRBD2 call for D was not verified on the DNA. TRBV21-1 is a pseudogene segment. The CDR3 length is 18 residues.

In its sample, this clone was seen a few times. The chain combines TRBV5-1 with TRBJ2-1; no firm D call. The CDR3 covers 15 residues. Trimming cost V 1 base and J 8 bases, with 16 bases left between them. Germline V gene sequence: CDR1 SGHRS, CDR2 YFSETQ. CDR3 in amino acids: CASSLPRRAGDEQFF. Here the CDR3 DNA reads TGCGCCAGCAGCTTGCCCCGACGGGCTGGGGATGAGCAGTTCTTC.

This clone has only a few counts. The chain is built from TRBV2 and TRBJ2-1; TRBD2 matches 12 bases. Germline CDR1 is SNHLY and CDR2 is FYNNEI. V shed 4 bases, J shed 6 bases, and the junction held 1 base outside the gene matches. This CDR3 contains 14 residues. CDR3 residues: CASSGTSGVNEQFF. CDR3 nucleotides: TGTGCCAGCAGTGGGACTAGCGGGGTCAATGAGCAGTTCTTC.

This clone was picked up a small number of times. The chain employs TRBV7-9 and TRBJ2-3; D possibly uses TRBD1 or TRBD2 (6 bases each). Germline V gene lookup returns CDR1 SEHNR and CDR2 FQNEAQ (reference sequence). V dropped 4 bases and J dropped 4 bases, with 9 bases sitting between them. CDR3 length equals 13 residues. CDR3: CASSSEGADTQYF. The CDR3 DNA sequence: TGTGCCAGCAGCTCGGAGGGGGCAGATACGCAGTATTTT.

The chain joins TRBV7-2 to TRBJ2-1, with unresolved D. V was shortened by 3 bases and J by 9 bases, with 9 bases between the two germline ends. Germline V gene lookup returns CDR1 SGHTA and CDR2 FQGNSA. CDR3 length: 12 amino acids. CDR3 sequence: CASSFYGGEQFF. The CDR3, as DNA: TGTGCCAGCAGCTTCTACGGCGGTGAGCAGTTCTTC.

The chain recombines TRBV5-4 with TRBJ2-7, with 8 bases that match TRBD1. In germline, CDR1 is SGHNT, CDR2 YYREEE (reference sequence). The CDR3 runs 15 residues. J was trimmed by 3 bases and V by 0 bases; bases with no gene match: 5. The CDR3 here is CASSLETGENYEQYF. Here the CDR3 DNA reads TGTGCCAGCAGCTTGGAGACAGGGGAGAACTACGAGCAGTACTTC.

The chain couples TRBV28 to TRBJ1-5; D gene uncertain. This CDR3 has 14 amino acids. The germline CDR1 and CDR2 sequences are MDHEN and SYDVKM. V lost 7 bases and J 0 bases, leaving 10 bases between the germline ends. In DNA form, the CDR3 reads TGTGCCAGCATCAGGTATTCTAGCAATCAGCCCCAGCATTTT. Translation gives CASIRYSSNQPQHF.

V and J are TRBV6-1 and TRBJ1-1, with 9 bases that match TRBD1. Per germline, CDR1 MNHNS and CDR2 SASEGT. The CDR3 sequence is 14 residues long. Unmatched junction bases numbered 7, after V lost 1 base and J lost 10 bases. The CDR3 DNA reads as TGTGCCAGCAGTGAAGGAGGACAGGGGATGGGAGCTTTCTTT. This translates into CASSEGGQGMGAFF.

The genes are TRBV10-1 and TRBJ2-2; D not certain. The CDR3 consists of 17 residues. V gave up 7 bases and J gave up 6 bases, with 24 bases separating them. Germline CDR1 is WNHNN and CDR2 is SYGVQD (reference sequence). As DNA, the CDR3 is TGCGCCAGCATTCTCGAGGCAGTGCGTCGGGTCGCCGGGGAGCTGTTTTTT. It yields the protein CASILEAVRRVAGELFF.

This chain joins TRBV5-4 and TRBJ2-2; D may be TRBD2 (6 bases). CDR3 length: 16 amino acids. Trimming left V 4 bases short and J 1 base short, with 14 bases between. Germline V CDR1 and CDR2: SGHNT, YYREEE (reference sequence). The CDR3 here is CASSHEASVNTGELFF. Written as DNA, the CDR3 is TGTGCCAGCAGCCATGAGGCTAGCGTGAACACCGGGGAGCTGTTTTTT.

DNA of the CDR3: TGTGCCAGCAGTTACTCGACCCCCGGGGAGCTGTTTTTT. Translating gives CASSYSTPGELFF. J is TRBJ2-2 and V is TRBV6-6; D gene ambiguous. V shed 0 bases and J shed 6 bases, with 5 bases lying between them. The germline CDR1 and CDR2 sequences are MNHNY and SVGAGI (reference sequence). The CDR3 has 13 residues.

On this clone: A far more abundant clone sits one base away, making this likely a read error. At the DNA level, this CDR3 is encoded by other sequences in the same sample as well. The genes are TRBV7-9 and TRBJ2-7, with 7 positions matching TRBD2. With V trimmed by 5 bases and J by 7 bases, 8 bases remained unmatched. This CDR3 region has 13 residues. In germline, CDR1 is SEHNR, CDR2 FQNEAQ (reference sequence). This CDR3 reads CASSRSGRGEQYF. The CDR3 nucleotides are TGTGCCAGCAGCCGCAGCGGGCGGGGGGAGCAGTACTTC. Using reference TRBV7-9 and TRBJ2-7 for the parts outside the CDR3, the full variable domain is DTGVSQNPRHKITKRGQNVTFRCDPISEHNRLYWYRQTLGQGPEFLTYFQNEAQLEKSRLLSDRFSAERPKGSFSTLEIQRTEQGDSAMYLCASSRSGRGEQYFGPGTRLTVT.

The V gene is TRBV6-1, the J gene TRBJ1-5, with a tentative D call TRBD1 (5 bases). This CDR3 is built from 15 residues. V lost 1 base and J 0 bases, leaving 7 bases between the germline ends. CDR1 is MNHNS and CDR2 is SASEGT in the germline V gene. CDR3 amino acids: CASSEGQLSNQPQHF. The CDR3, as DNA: TGTGCCAGCAGTGAAGGACAGCTTAGCAATCAGCCCCAGCATTTT.

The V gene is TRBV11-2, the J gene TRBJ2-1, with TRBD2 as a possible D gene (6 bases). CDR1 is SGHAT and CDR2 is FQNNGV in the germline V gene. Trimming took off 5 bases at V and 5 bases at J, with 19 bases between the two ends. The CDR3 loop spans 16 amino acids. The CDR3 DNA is TGTGCCAGCAGCCCCTTTGGTTCAGGGACTCACAATGAGCAGTTCTTC. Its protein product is CASSPFGSGTHNEQFF.

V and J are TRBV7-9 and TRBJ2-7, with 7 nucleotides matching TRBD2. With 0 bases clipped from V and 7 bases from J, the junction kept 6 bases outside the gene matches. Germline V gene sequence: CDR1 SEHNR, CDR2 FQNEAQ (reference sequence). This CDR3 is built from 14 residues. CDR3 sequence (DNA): TGTGCCAGCAGCTTAGCTGGGAGGGGAGGAGAGCAGTACTTC. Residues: CASSLAGRGGEQYF.

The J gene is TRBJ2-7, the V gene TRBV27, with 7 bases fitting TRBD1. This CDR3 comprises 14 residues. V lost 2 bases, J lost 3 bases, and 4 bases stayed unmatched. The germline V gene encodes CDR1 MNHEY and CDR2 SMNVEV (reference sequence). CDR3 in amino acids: CASSLKGALYEQYF. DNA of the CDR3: TGTGCCAGCAGTTTAAAGGGGGCTCTCTACGAGCAGTACTTC.

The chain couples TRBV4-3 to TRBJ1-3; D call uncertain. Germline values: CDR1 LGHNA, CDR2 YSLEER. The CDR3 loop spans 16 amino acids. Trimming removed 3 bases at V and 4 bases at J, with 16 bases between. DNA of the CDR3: TGCGCCAGCAGCCACCTAGATATCGGGAAGGGAAACACCATATATTTT. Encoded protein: CASSHLDIGKGNTIYF.

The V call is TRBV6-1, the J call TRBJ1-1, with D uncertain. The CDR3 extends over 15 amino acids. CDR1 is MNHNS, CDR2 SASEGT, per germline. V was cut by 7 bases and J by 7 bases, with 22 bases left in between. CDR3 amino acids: CASNQINTPNGEAFF. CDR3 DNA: TGTGCCAGCAACCAAATTAACACTCCAAATGGTGAAGCTTTCTTT.

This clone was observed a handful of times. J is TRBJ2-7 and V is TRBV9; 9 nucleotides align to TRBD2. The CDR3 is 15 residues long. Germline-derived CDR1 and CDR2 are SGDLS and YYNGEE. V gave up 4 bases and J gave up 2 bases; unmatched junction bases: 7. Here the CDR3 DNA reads TGTGCCAGCAGCCCGACTAGCGGACCGACCTACGAGCAGTACTTC. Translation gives CASSPTSGPTYEQYF.

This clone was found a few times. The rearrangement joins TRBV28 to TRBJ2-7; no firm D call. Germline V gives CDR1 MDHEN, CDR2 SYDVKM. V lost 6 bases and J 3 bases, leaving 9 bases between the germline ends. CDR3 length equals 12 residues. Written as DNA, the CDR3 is TGTGCCAGCAGCCTAGGAGACTACGAGCAGTACTTC. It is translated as CASSLGDYEQYF.

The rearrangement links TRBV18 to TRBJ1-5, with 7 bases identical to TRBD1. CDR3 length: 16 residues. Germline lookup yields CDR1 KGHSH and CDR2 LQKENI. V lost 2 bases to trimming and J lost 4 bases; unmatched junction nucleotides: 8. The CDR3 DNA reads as TGTGCCAGCTCACCATCGGCAGGGGGTAGAAATCAGCCCCAGCATTTT. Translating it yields CASSPSAGGRNQPQHF.

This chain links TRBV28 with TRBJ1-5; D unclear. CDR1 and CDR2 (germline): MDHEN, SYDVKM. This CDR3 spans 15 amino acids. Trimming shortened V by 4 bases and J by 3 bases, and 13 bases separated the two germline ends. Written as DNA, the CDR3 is TGTGCCAGCAGTTCCTTAACGGCGCTCAATCAGCCCCAGCATTTT. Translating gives CASSSLTALNQPQHF.